The clone carrying this TCR beta chain was seen only a few times. Its matching antigen is unknown. This sample stems from a study of T-cell reconstitution after alpha-beta-depleted transplantation in children. Unique molecular identifiers were incorporated during preparation of the TCRbeta library. MiXCR, run by TCRdb on the PCR reads, gives a single entry per CDR3 protein. Among 600,000 to 800,000 distinct CDR3 sequences, around 13% were seen once, and the ten largest hold 0.75% to 0.85%. Study-level points and caveats: Several hundred rapidly expanded clones from non-depleted graft cells reportedly supplied alpha-beta T cells about two months post-transplant. Newly made T cells mostly supplied T-cell counts and diversity one year after transplant. Surviving recipient T cells and intrathymic progenitors accounted for some patients' high TCRbeta diversity at day 60.

V was pared by 7 bases and J by 7 bases, with 4 bases of the junction left unmatched. The CDR3 has 13 amino acids. Germline V lookup: CDR1 MDHEN, CDR2 SYDVKM. The origin of this receptor is a girl aged 2 to 9 with congenital amegakaryocytic thrombocytopenia, due to receive a stem cell transplant. Specimen: PBMCs, collected before TCRalphabeta/CD19-depleted stem cell transplant. The chain recombines TRBV28 with TRBJ2-1, with 10 bases lining up with TRBD2. This chain's CDR3 is CASIYSGRNEQFF. The CDR3, as DNA: TGTGCCAGCATCTATAGCGGGAGGAATGAGCAGTTCTTC.